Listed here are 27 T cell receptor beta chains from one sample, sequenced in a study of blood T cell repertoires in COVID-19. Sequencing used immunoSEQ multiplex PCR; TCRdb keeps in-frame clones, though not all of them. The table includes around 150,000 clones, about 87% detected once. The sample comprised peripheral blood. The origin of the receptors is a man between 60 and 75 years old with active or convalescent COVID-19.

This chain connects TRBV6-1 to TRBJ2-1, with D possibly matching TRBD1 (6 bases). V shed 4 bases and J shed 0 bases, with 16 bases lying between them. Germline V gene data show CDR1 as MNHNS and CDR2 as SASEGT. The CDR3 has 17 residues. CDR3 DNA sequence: TGTGCCAGCAGTGGCCGGGACACCCTGGACTCCTACAATGAGCAGTTCTTC. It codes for CASSGRDTLDSYNEQFF.

CDR3 loop: CASSIQGSYEQYF. The CDR3 coding sequence is TGTGCCAGCAGCATACAGGGCTCCTACGAGCAGTACTTC. The V call is TRBV7-2, the J call TRBJ2-7, with D possibly matching TRBD1 (6 bases). The CDR3 extends over 13 amino acids. The germline V gene has CDR1 SGHTA and CDR2 FQGNSA. The V end lost 5 bases, the J end lost 0 bases, and 8 bases lay between the germline ends.

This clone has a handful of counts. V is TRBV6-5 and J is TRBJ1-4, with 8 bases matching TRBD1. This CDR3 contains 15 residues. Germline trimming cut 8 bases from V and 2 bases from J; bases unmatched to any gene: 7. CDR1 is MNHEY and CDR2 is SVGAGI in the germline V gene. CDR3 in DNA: TGTGCCAGCCAAGCCAGGGGGCATACTAATGAAAAACTGTTTTTT. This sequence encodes CASQARGHTNEKLFF.

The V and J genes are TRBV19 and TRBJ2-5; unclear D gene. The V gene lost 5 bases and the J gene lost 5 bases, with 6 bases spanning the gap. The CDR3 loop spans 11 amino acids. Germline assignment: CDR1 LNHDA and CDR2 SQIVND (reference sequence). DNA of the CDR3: TGTGCCAGTAGTCAACGGGAGACCCAGTACTTC. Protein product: CASSQRETQYF. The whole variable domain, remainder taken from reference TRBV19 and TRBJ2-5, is DGGITQSPKYLFRKEGQNVTLSCEQNLNHDAMYWYRQDPGQGLRLIYYSQIVNDFQKGDIAEGYSVSREKKESFPLTVTSAQKNPTAFYLCASSQRETQYFGPGTRLLVL.

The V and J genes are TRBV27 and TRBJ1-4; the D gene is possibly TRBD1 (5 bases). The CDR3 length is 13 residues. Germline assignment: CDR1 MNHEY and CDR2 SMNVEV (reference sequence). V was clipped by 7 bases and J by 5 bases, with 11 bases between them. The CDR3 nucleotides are TGTGCCAGCAAGGGGCTAGGGAATGAAAAACTGTTTTTT. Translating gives CASKGLGNEKLFF.

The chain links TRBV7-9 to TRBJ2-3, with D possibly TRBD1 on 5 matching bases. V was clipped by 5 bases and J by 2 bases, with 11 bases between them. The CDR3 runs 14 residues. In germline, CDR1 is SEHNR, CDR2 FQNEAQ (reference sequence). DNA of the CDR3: TGTGCCAGCAGCCCTGACAGTTTCACAGATACGCAGTATTTT. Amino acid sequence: CASSPDSFTDTQYF.

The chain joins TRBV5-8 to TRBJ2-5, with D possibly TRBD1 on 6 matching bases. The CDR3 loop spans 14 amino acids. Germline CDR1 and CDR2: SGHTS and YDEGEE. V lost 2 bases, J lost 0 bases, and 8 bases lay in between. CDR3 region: CASSLGQNQETQYF. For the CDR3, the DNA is TGTGCCAGCAGCTTAGGACAGAACCAAGAGACCCAGTACTTC.

CDR3 protein: CASSLAYVETEAFF. The CDR3 DNA sequence: TGTGCCAGCAGCTTAGCCTACGTAGAGACTGAAGCTTTCTTT. J is TRBJ1-1 and V is TRBV7-8; unclear D gene. The V gene's germline CDR1 is SGHVS and CDR2 FQNEAQ. V shed 0 bases and J shed 5 bases, with 10 bases lying between them. This CDR3 is 14 amino acids long.

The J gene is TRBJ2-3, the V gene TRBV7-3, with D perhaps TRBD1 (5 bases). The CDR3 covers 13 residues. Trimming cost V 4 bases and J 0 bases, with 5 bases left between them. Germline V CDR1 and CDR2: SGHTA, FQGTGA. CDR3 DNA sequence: TGTGCCAGCAGCTCAGGGAGCACAGATACGCAGTATTTT. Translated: CASSSGSTDTQYF.

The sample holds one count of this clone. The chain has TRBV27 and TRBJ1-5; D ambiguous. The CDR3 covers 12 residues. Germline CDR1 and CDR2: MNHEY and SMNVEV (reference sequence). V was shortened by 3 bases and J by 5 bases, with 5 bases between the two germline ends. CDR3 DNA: TGTGCCAGCAGTTTTCCGGATCAGCCCCAGCATTTT. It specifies CASSFPDQPQHF.

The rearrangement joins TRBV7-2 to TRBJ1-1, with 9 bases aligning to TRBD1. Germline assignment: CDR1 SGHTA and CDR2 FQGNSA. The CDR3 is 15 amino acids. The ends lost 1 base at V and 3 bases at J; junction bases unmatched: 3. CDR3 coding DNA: TGTGCCAGCAGCTTAGGCGGGACAGGGCACACTGAAGCTTTCTTT. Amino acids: CASSLGGTGHTEAFF. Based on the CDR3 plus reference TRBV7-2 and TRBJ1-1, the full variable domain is GAGVSQSPSNKVTEKGKDVELRCDPISGHTALYWYRQSLGQGLEFLIYFQGNSAPDKSGLPSDRFSAERTGGSVSTLTIQRTQQEDSAVYLCASSLGGTGHTEAFFGQGTRLTVV.

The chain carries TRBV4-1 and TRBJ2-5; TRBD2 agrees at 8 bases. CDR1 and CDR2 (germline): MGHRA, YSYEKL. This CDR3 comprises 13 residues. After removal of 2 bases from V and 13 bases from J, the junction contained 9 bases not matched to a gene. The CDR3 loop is CASSQSDSGIPYF. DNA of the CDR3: TGCGCCAGCAGCCAATCTGATAGCGGGATTCCGTACTTC.

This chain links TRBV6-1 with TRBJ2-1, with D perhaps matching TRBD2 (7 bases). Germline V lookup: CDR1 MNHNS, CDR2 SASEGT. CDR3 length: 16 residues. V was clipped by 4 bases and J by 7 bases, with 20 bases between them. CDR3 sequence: CASSASLGGGGNEQFF. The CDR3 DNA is TGTGCCAGCAGTGCCTCCTTAGGAGGGGGAGGGAATGAGCAGTTCTTC.

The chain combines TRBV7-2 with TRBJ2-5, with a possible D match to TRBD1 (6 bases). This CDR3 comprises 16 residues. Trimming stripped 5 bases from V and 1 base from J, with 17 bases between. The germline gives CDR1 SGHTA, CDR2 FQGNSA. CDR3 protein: CASSLYLRDTQETQYF. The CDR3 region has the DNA TGTGCCAGCAGCCTTTACCTCCGGGACACCCAAGAGACCCAGTACTTC.

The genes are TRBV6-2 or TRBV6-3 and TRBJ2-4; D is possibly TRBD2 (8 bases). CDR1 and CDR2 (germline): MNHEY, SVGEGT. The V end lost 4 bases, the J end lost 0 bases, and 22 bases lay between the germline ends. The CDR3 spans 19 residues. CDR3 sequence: CASSWPAGGDSPAKNIQYF. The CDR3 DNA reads TGTGCCAGCAGTTGGCCGGCCGGGGGGGACAGCCCAGCCAAAAACATTCAGTACTTC.

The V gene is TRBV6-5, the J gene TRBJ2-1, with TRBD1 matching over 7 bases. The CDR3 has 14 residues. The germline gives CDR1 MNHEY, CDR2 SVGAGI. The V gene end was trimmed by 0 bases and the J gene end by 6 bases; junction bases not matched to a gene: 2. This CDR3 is CASSYSRDSNEQFF. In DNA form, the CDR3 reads TGTGCCAGCAGTTACTCCCGGGACAGCAATGAGCAGTTCTTC.

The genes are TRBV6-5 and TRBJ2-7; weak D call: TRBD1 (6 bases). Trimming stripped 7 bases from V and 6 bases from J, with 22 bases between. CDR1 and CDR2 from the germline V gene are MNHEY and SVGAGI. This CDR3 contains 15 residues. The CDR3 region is CASNQDLSVRGEQYF. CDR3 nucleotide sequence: TGTGCCAGCAACCAAGACTTGAGCGTCAGGGGCGAGCAGTACTTC.

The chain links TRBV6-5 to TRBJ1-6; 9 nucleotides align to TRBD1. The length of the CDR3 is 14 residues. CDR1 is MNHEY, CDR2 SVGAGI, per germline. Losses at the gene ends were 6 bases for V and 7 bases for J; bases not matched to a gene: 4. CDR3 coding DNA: TGTGCCAGCAGCACAACAGGGGGCAATTCACCCCTCCACTTT. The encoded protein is CASSTTGGNSPLHF.

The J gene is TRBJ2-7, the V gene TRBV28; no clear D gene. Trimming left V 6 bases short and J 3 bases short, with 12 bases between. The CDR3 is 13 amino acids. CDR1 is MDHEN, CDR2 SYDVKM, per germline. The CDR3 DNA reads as TGTGCCAGCAGCTGGCCCCCGAACTACGAGCAGTACTTC. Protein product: CASSWPPNYEQYF.

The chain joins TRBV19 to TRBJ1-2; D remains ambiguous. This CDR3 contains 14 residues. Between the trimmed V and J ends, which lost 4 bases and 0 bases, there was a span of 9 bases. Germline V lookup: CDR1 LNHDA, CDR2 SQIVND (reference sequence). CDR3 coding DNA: TGTGCCAGTAGTACGGGGAACGCTAACTATGGCTACACCTTC. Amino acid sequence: CASSTGNANYGYTF.

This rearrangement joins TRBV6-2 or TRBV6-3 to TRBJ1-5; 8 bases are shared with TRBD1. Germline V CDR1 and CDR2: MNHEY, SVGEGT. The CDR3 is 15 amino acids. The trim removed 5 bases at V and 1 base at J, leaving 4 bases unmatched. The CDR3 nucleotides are TGTGCCAGCAGTGACCGACAGGGGAGCAATCAGCCCCAGCATTTT. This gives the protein CASSDRQGSNQPQHF.

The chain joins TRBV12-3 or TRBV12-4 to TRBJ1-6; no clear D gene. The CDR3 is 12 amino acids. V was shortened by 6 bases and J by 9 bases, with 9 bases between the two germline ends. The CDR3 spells CASRGASSPLHF. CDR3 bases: TGTGCCAGCAGGGGAGCTAGTTCACCCCTCCACTTT.

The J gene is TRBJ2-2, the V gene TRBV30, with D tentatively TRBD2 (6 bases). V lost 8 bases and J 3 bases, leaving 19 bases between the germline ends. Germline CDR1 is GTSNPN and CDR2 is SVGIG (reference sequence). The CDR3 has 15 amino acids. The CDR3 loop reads CAGDRGMVDTGELFF. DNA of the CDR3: TGTGCCGGTGATCGCGGGATGGTCGACACCGGGGAGCTGTTTTTT. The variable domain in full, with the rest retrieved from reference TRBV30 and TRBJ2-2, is SQTIHQWPATLVQPVGSPLSLECTVEGTSNPNLYWYRQAAGRGLQLLFYSVGIGQISSEVPQNLSASRPQDRQFILSSKKLLLSDSGFYLCAGDRGMVDTGELFFGEGSRLTVL.

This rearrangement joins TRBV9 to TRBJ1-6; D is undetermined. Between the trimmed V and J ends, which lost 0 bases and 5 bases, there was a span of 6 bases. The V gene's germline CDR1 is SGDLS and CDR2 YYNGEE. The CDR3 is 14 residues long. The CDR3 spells CASSVGRDNSPLHF. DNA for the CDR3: TGTGCCAGCAGCGTAGGGAGGGATAATTCACCCCTCCACTTT.

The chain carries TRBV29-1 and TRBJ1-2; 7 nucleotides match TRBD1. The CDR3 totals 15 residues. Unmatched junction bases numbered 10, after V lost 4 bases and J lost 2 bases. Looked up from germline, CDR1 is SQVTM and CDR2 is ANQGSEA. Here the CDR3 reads CSVANRDSSNYGYTF. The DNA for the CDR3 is TGCAGCGTTGCCAATAGGGACAGCTCAAACTATGGCTACACCTTC.

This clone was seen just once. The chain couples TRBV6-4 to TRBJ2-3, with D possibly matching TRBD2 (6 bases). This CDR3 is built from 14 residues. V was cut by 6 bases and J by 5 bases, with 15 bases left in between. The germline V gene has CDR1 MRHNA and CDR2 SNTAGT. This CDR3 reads CASSLEGGLDTQYF. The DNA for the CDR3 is TGTGCCAGCAGCCTTGAGGGAGGTCTAGATACGCAGTATTTT.

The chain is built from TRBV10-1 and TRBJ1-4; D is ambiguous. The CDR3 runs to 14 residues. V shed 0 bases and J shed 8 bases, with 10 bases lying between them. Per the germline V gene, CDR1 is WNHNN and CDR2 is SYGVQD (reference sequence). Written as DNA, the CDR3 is TGCGCCAGCAGTGAGTCGTCCGGGAAAGAAAAACTGTTTTTT. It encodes CASSESSGKEKLFF.